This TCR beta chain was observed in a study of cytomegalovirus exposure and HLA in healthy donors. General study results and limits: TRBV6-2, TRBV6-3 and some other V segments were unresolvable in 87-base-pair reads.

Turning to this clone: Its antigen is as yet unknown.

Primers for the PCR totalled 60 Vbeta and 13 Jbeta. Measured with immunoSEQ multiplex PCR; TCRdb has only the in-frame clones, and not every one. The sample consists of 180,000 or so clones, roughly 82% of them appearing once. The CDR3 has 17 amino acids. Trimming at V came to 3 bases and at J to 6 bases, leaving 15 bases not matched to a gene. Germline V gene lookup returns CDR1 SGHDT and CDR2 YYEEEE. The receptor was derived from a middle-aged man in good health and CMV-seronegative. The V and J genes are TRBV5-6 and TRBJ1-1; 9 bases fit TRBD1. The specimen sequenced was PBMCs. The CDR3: CASSSSQVGTGRPEAFF. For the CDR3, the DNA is TGTGCCAGCAGCTCATCCCAGGTGGGGACAGGGAGGCCTGAAGCTTTCTTT.